The 5 T cell receptor beta chains listed next were all sequenced from one sample in a study of cytomegalovirus exposure and HLA in healthy donors. This PCR relied on a set of 60 Vbeta primers and 13 Jbeta primers. The data were produced by immunoSEQ multiplex PCR, yet TCRdb's version contains in-frame clones alone and is incomplete. This sample's clone table lists 130,000 to 150,000 clones. Sequencing input: PBMCs. The receptors originated from a male donor in good health and CMV-seronegative.

The chain joins TRBV19 to TRBJ2-3; 9 bases line up with TRBD2. V gave up 6 bases and J gave up 2 bases; unmatched junction bases: 3. CDR3 length equals 14 residues. Germline V gene lookup returns CDR1 LNHDA and CDR2 SQIVND (reference sequence). DNA for the CDR3: TGTGCCAGTAGGACTAGCGGAAACACAGATACGCAGTATTTT. Translated: CASRTSGNTDTQYF.

This sequence joins TRBV6-6 and TRBJ1-1; no clear D. Germline assignment: CDR1 MNHNY and CDR2 SVGAGI (reference sequence). V lost 2 bases, J lost 7 bases, and 14 bases lay in between. The CDR3 length is 14 residues. CDR3 in DNA: TGTGCCAGCAGTTACGGATTTACGAGGGATGAAGCTTTCTTT. Encoded protein: CASSYGFTRDEAFF.

The chain employs TRBV18 and TRBJ2-7; 13 bases are shared with TRBD2. V was pared by 3 bases and J by 4 bases, with 3 bases of the junction left unmatched. The CDR3 is 15 residues long. Germline values: CDR1 KGHSH, CDR2 LQKENI. The CDR3 spells CASSPTSGGAYEQYF. The CDR3 bases are TGTGCCAGCTCACCTACTAGCGGGGGGGCTTACGAGCAGTACTTC.

The chain's CDR3 is CASSPHQQGFSGNTIYF. The DNA of the CDR3 is TGTGCCAGCAGCCCCCATCAACAGGGGTTCTCTGGAAACACCATATATTTT. V usage is TRBV11-2 and J usage is TRBJ1-3, with 7 bases fitting TRBD1. With V trimmed by 5 bases and J by 0 bases, 10 bases remained unmatched. Germline V lookup: CDR1 SGHAT, CDR2 FQNNGV. CDR3 length equals 17 residues.

CDR3 in DNA: TGTGCCAGCAGCGTAGGGGAGGGAGGCGCAGGCAGGCGCTCCTACGAGCAGTACTTC. Protein product: CASSVGEGGAGRRSYEQYF. The chain joins TRBV9 to TRBJ2-7, with 7 bases identical to TRBD2. The length of the CDR3 is 19 residues. Per germline, CDR1 SGDLS and CDR2 YYNGEE. The trim removed 0 bases at V and 0 bases at J, leaving 15 bases unmatched. Complete variable domain (other parts from reference TRBV9 and TRBJ2-7): DSGVTQTPKHLITATGQRVTLRCSPRSGDLSVYWYQQSLDQGLQFLIQYYNGEERAKGNILERFSAQQFPDLHSELNLSSLELGDSALYFCASSVGEGGAGRRSYEQYFGPGTRLTVT.